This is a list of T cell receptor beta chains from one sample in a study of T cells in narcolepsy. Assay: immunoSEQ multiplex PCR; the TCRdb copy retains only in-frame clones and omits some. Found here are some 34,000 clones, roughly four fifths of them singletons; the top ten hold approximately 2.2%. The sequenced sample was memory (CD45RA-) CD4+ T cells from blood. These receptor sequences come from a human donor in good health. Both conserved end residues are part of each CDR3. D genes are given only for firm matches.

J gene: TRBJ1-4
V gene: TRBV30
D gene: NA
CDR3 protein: CAWSVQDLKEKLFF

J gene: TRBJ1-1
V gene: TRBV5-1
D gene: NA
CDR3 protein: CASRPAGDTEAFF

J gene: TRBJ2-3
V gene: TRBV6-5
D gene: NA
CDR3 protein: CASGGFSTDTQYF

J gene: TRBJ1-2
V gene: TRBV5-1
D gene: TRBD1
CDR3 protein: CASSPGTGGEYYGYTF

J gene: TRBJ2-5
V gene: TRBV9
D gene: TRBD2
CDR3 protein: CASSATLAGGSQETQYF

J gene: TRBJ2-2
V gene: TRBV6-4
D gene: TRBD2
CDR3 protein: CATSPSGTPGAGELFF

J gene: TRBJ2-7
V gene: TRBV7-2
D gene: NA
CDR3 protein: CASSLWGLGEQYF

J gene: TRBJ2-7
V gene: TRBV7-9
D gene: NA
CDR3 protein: CASSRIGAFYEQYF

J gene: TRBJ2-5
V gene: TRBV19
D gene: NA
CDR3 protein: CASSFRDGEQETQYF

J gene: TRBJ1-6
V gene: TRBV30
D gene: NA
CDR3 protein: CAWSPGQSNSPLHF

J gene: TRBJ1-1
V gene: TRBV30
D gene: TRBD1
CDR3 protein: CAWSGQGGMDTEAFF

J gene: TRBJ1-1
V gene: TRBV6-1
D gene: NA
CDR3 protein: CASSRTWEKNTEAFF

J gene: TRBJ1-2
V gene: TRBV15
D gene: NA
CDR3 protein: CATSRDGRGATNYGYTF

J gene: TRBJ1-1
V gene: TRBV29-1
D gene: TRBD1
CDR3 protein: CSVRQGGYTEAFF

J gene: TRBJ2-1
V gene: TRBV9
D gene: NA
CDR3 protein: CASSVDGNGGEQFF

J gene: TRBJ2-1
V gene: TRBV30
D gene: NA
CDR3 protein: CAWSGSASNEQFF

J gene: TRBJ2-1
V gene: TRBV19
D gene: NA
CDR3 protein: CASSDSMVYNEQFF

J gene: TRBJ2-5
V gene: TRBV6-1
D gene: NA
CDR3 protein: CASSVGQLLETQYF

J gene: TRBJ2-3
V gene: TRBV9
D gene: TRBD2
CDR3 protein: CASSTPAGTSGTPDTQYF

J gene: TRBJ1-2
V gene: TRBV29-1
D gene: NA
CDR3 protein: CSVKSRERYTF

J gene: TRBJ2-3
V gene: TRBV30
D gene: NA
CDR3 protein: CAWSVSEIADTQYF

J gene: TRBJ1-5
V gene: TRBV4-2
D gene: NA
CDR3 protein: CASSQEGGQPQHF

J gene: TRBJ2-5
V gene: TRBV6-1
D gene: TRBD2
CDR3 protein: CASSEARSSGGQETQYF

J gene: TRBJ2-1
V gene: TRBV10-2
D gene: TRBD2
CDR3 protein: CASRGMTSGGGEQFF

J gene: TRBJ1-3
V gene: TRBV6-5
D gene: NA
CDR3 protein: CAKQSGGAGNTIYF

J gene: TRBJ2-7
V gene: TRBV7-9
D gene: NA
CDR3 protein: CASSPQLLGTYEQYF

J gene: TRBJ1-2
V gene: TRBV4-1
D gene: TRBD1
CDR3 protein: CASSHGQGAGGYTF

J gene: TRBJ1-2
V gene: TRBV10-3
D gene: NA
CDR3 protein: CAISHGQLLSNYGYTF

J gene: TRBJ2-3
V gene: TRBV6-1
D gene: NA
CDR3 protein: CASSDGNTQYF

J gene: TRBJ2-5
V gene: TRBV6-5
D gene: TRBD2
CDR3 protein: CASSYSTLAGVETQYF